This TCR beta chain emerged from a study of blood T cell repertoires in COVID-19. The germline gives CDR1 LNHDA, CDR2 SQIVND (reference sequence). This CDR3 region has 13 residues. Germline trimming cut 1 base from V and 4 bases from J; bases unmatched to any gene: 0. Sequencing was performed with immunoSEQ multiplex PCR; in TCRdb, only in-frame clones are kept and a portion is missing. The sample yields about 97,000 clones, about 83% seen once. The rearrangement joins TRBV19 to TRBJ1-1; 7 positions agree with TRBD1. Material: peripheral blood. This TCR came from a human donor in a cohort sampled during active COVID-19. The CDR3 sequence is CASSIGQGTEAFF. CDR3 nucleotides: TGTGCCAGTAGTATAGGACAGGGCACTGAAGCTTTCTTT.